These T cell receptor beta chains were read from a single sample in a study of human T cells and chemical hapten exposure. TCRdb used MiXCR to reprocess the RACE reads, holding one entry per CDR3 protein. The sample contains 50,000 to 65,000 distinct CDR3 sequences, 8.5% to 10% of which appear only once. Sequencing was performed on whole blood, taken in connection with sensitization to the hapten diphenylcyclopropenone (DPC). Receptors originate from a middle-aged woman with alopecia areata. Some clones in this sample may be carry-over from other donors' samples. The CDR3 runs from the conserved cysteine through the conserved F or W. The D gene is left open where the match is weak. Rows give clone size only sometimes, using once, few, many, or a class for an expanded clone.

clone size	D gene	J gene	V gene	CDR3 protein	CDR3 DNA
.	.	TRBJ1-5	TRBV6-2/TRBV6-3	CTSSYSETWGNQPQHF	TGTACCAGCAGTTACTCAGAAACCTGGGGCAATCAGCCCCAGCATTTT
many	.	TRBJ1-2	TRBV30	CAWRLGVDYGYTF	TGTGCCTGGCGTTTGGGGGTGGACTATGGCTACACCTTC
few	TRBD1	TRBJ2-3	TRBV5-1	CASSLDRASSTDTQYF	TGCGCCAGCAGCTTAGACAGGGCTTCTAGCACAGATACGCAGTATTTT
.	.	TRBJ1-1	TRBV5-6	CASSLEGWETEAFF	TGTGCCAGCAGCTTGGAAGGGTGGGAGACTGAAGCTTTCTTT
.	TRBD2	TRBJ2-3	TRBV29-1	CSGTSADTQYF	TGCAGCGGGACTAGCGCAGATACGCAGTATTTT
many	TRBD1	TRBJ2-7	TRBV6-2/TRBV6-3	CASNRGTMDEQYF	TGTGCCAGCAACAGGGGAACAATGGACGAGCAGTACTTC
many	.	TRBJ1-1	TRBV29-1	CSANGRMNTEAFF	TGCAGCGCTAATGGACGGATGAACACTGAAGCTTTCTTT
.	.	TRBJ2-1	TRBV6-2/TRBV6-3	CASGPIGSGRYNEQFF	TGTGCCAGCGGCCCCATCGGGAGCGGGCGTTACAATGAGCAGTTCTTC
.	TRBD2	TRBJ2-3	TRBV6-2/TRBV6-3	CASSYTLGLAESTDTQYF	TGTGCCAGCAGTTATACCCTTGGACTAGCGGAGAGCACAGATACGCAGTATTTT
many	TRBD2	TRBJ2-4	TRBV3-1	CASSQGPSIAGGRRNIQYF	TGTGCCAGCAGCCAAGGCCCCAGCATCGCGGGGGGGCGGAGAAACATTCAGTACTTC
.	TRBD1	TRBJ2-3	TRBV20-1	CSPGGIVGGTDTQYF	TGCAGCCCAGGGGGCATCGTGGGTGGAACAGATACGCAGTATTTT
many	.	TRBJ2-2	TRBV9	CASSPRRESNTGELFF	TGTGCCAGCAGCCCCAGACGGGAGTCGAACACCGGGGAGCTGTTTTTT
many	TRBD2	TRBJ2-5	TRBV3-1	CASSQESGGGQETQYF	TGTGCCAGCAGCCAAGAGAGCGGGGGCGGCCAAGAGACCCAGTACTTC
many	TRBD1	TRBJ2-5	TRBV7-9	CASSFGTGAETQYF	TGTGCCAGCAGCTTCGGGACAGGGGCCGAGACCCAGTACTTC
many	.	TRBJ1-6	TRBV4-1	CASSQGGMWSPLHF	TGCGCCAGCAGCCAAGGAGGGATGTGGTCACCCCTCCACTTT
many	.	TRBJ1-4	TRBV5-1	CASSVQGGKEKLFF	TGCGCCAGCAGCGTACAGGGAGGGAAAGAAAAACTGTTTTTT